A selection of T cell receptor beta chains follows, all from one sample in a study of breast tumors, draining lymph nodes, adjacent tissues. TCRdb re-derived calls from the multiplex PCR reads in MiXCR, one entry per CDR3 protein. Of tens of thousands of distinct CDR3 sequences in the sample, roughly 30% are singletons; the top ten hold 8.1%. Sequencing was performed on axillary lymph node tissue. The origin of the receptors is a female donor with breast cancer. Some clones in this sample may be carry-over from other donors' samples. The CDR3 runs from the conserved cysteine through the conserved F or W. The D gene is left open where the match is weak. Clone sizes are given selectively: once, few, many, or a class where the clone is expanded.

abundance,v_gene,j_gene,d_gene,len,CDR3aa,CDR3nt
.,TRBV20-1,TRBJ2-7,.,15,CSAPDGLPPIYERYF,TGCAGTGCTCCGGACGGCCTCCCTCCAATTTACGAGCGGTACTTC
.,TRBV29-1,TRBJ1-4,TRBD1,12,CSVVTGGEKLFF,TGCAGCGTTGTCACAGGGGGTGAAAAACTGTTTTTT
many,TRBV7-2,TRBJ2-7,TRBD2,13,CASSLTSANEQYF,TGTGCCAGCAGCTTGACTAGCGCTAACGAGCAGTACTTC
many,TRBV5-4,TRBJ2-1,.,13,CASRGAGYNEQFF,TGTGCCAGCAGGGGGGCGGGTTACAATGAGCAGTTCTTC
many,TRBV4-3,TRBJ2-7,.,15,CASSQEGYNSYEQYF,TGCGCCAGCAGCCAAGAAGGTTATAACTCCTACGAGCAGTACTTC
many,TRBV4-1,TRBJ2-7,.,14,CASSQAGAIYEQYF,TGCGCCAGCAGCCAAGCCGGGGCTATCTACGAGCAGTACTTC
many,TRBV5-1,TRBJ2-2,TRBD1,15,CASSPGQANTGELFF,TGCGCCAGCAGCCCTGGACAGGCGAACACCGGGGAGCTGTTTTTT
.,TRBV3-1,TRBJ2-1,.,12,CASSQRRSEQFF,TGTGCCAGCAGCCAGAGGAGATCCGAGCAGTTCTTC
many,TRBV20-1,TRBJ2-7,TRBD2,13,CSARTSLSYEQYF,TGCAGTGCTCGGACTAGTCTTTCCTACGAGCAGTACTTC
many,TRBV7-3,TRBJ2-1,TRBD2,15,CASSQSGRPYNEQFF,TGTGCCAGCAGCCAAAGCGGGAGGCCATACAATGAGCAGTTCTTC
many,TRBV30,TRBJ1-3,.,14,CAWGVHGSGNTIYF,TGTGCCTGGGGGGTACACGGGTCTGGAAACACCATATATTTT
many,TRBV20-1,TRBJ2-3,TRBD2,15,CSAYASSGNVLTQYF,TGCAGTGCTTACGCGTCTAGCGGGAACGTGCTTACGCAGTATTTT
many,TRBV6-5,TRBJ2-5,TRBD2,14,CASRGSLAVETQYF,TGTGCCAGCAGAGGGTCGCTAGCGGTAGAGACCCAGTACTTC
many,TRBV5-8,TRBJ2-7,.,15,CASSAGWGAYYEQYF,TGTGCCAGCAGCGCTGGGTGGGGCGCTTACTACGAGCAGTACTTC
many,TRBV2,TRBJ2-7,.,13,CASSVAGTYEQYF,TGTGCCAGCAGTGTAGCAGGGACCTACGAGCAGTACTTC
many,TRBV7-7,TRBJ2-7,TRBD1,11,CASSAQGKQYF,TGTGCCAGCAGCGCACAGGGGAAGCAGTACTTC
few,TRBV5-1,TRBJ1-1,.,16,CASSVGSTNRNTEAFF,TGCGCCAGCAGCGTTGGTAGTACGAATCGGAACACTGAAGCTTTCTTT
many,TRBV7-2,TRBJ1-1,.,15,CASSLAPGTNTEAFF,TGTGCCAGCAGCTTAGCCCCAGGGACGAACACTGAAGCTTTCTTT
.,TRBV6-5,TRBJ2-5,.,21,CASSHSMEAEGYTFGSGTQYF,.
many,TRBV7-9,TRBJ1-5,.,17,CASSLEVGGQGNQPQHF,TGTGCCAGCAGCTTAGAGGTAGGAGGGCAAGGCAATCAGCCCCAGCATTTT
many,TRBV9,TRBJ1-4,.,14,CASSVGDFNEKLFF,TGTGCCAGCAGCGTAGGGGACTTCAATGAAAAACTGTTTTTT
many,TRBV7-3,TRBJ2-2,TRBD2,14,CASSSGGITGELFF,TGTGCCAGCAGCTCGGGGGGGATCACCGGGGAGCTGTTTTTT
many,TRBV19,TRBJ2-2,TRBD2,13,CASSGTRAGELFF,TGTGCCAGTAGTGGGACTAGAGCCGGGGAGCTGTTTTTT
many,TRBV4-3,TRBJ1-2,.,16,CASSQDAVGFNYGYTF,TGCGCCAGCAGCCAAGACGCCGTCGGTTTCAACTATGGCTACACCTTC
many,TRBV6-1,TRBJ2-7,.,12,CASMTRTYEQYF,TGTGCCAGCATGACTAGAACCTACGAGCAGTACTTC
.,TRBV5-1,TRBJ1-2,.,15,CASSLDEGSYYGYTF,TGCGCCAGCAGCTTGGACGAAGGGAGTTACTATGGCTACACCTTC
.,TRBV12-3/TRBV12-4,TRBJ2-1,TRBD2,16,CASSFAPGGSDNEQFF,TGTGCCAGCAGTTTCGCGCCCGGGGGGTCGGACAATGAGCAATTCTTC
.,TRBV5-8,TRBJ1-2,.,13,CASTLGRARCYTF,TGTGCCAGCACCTTGGGGAGGGCACGATGCTACACCTTC
many,TRBV11-2,TRBJ2-7,TRBD1,15,CASSQGQGNFYEQYF,TGTGCCAGCAGCCAAGGACAGGGGAATTTCTACGAGCAGTACTTC
many,TRBV20-1,TRBJ2-1,TRBD2,14,CSARDVGGPYEQFF,TGCAGTGCTAGAGATGTGGGAGGGCCTTATGAGCAGTTCTTC
.,TRBV9,TRBJ2-3,TRBD2,16,CASSVTSGRAADTQYF,TGTGCCAGCAGCGTCACTAGCGGGAGGGCTGCAGATACGCAGTATTTT
many,TRBV7-2,TRBJ1-2,.,16,CASSLAGGGLLYGYTF,TGTGCCAGCAGCTTAGCGGGTGGAGGGTTGCTCTATGGCTACACCTTC
many,TRBV19,TRBJ2-2,.,14,CASRDRLNTGELFF,TGTGCCAGTAGAGACCGGTTGAACACCGGGGAGCTGTTTTTT
many,TRBV7-2,TRBJ2-7,.,12,CASSFWRDEQYF,TGTGCCAGCAGCTTTTGGCGGGACGAGCAGTACTTC
many,TRBV11-2,TRBJ2-1,.,15,CASSSGARGANEQFF,TGTGCCAGCAGCTCAGGGGCGCGAGGGGCCAATGAGCAGTTCTTC
many,TRBV7-9,TRBJ1-1,.,13,CASSPKVNTEAFF,TGTGCCAGCAGCCCCAAGGTGAACACTGAAGCTTTCTTT
few,TRBV20-1,TRBJ1-1,.,13,CSAPRGSGSEAFF,TGCAGTGCCCCCCGGGGGTCGGGTTCTGAAGCTTTCTTT
.,TRBV7-2,TRBJ1-6,.,16,CASSVTGSSYNSPLHF,TGTGCCAGCAGCGTAACAGGGAGCTCCTATAATTCACCCCTCCACTTT
many,TRBV11-3,TRBJ2-1,TRBD2,19,CASSLRGSGRYSSSDEQFF,TGTGCCAGCAGCTTAAGAGGTAGCGGGAGGTATTCCTCCTCAGATGAGCAGTTCTTC
many,TRBV19,TRBJ2-7,TRBD2,16,CASSPSGLAGGYEQYF,TGTGCCAGTAGTCCATCCGGCTTAGCGGGAGGCTACGAGCAGTACTTC
.,TRBV9,TRBJ2-1,TRBD1,15,CASSTGQGIFNEQFF,TGTGCCAGCAGCACGGGACAGGGTATTTTCAATGAGCAGTTCTTC
many,TRBV7-2,TRBJ1-4,.,12,CASRKQGEKLFF,TGTGCCAGCAGAAAGCAGGGGGAAAAACTGTTTTTT
.,TRBV20-1,TRBJ1-5,.,14,CSASNPYSNQPQHF,TGCAGTGCTTCGAACCCTTATAGCAATCAGCCCCAGCATTTT
.,TRBV9,TRBJ2-3,.,14,CASLRDLSTDTQYF,TGTGCCAGCCTCCGGGACCTTAGCACAGATACGCAGTATTTT
.,TRBV4-2,TRBJ1-5,TRBD1,17,CASSHDRGPGDNQPQHF,TGTGCCAGCAGCCACGACAGGGGGCCAGGTGACAATCAGCCCCAGCATTTT
.,TRBV11-2,TRBJ2-2,.,24,CASSLVQFPLTEQYFGPGTGELFF,.
many,TRBV11-3,TRBJ2-2,.,13,CASSKTATGELFF,TGTGCCAGCAGCAAAACAGCGACCGGGGAGCTGTTTTTT
many,TRBV14,TRBJ1-1,.,14,CASSQEGAWSEAFF,TGTGCCAGCAGCCAAGAAGGGGCATGGAGTGAAGCTTTCTTT
many,TRBV20-1,TRBJ2-1,.,15,CSATGTTSSYNEQFF,TGCAGTGCTACCGGGACGACTAGCTCCTACAATGAGCAGTTCTTC
.,TRBV18,TRBJ2-2,TRBD1,17,CASSPRLTGGNTGELFF,TGTGCCAGCTCACCAAGGTTAACAGGGGGCAACACCGGGGAGCTGTTTTTT
few,TRBV6-5,TRBJ2-3,.,13,CASSHSKVDTQYF,TGTGCCAGCAGTCACTCGAAGGTAGATACGCAGTATTTT